This TCR beta chain was documented in a study of response to subunit inactivated influenza vaccine. The length of the CDR3 is 15 residues. Trimming left V 5 bases short and J 2 bases short, with 15 bases between. Study-level findings and limits: Authors suggested seasonal influenza vaccinations each recruit few new T cells.

From the RT-PCR reads, TCRdb called clonotypes with MiXCR, one entry per CDR3 protein. The sample contains approximately 520,000 distinct CDR3 sequences, about 15% of which appear only once. This clonotype was found a few times. The antigen is unknown. This sample comprised CD4+ T cells sorted from PBMCs, obtained less than 30 months after vaccination. The sequence was collected from a man aged 45 to 75 who received an inactivated influenza vaccine. The chain combines TRBV12-3 or TRBV12-4 with TRBJ2-5; possible D gene TRBD2, 6 bases. This CDR3 reads CASSKPGLLQETQYF. DNA for the CDR3: TGTGCCAGCAGTAAACCGGGACTTTTACAAGAGACCCAGTACTTC.